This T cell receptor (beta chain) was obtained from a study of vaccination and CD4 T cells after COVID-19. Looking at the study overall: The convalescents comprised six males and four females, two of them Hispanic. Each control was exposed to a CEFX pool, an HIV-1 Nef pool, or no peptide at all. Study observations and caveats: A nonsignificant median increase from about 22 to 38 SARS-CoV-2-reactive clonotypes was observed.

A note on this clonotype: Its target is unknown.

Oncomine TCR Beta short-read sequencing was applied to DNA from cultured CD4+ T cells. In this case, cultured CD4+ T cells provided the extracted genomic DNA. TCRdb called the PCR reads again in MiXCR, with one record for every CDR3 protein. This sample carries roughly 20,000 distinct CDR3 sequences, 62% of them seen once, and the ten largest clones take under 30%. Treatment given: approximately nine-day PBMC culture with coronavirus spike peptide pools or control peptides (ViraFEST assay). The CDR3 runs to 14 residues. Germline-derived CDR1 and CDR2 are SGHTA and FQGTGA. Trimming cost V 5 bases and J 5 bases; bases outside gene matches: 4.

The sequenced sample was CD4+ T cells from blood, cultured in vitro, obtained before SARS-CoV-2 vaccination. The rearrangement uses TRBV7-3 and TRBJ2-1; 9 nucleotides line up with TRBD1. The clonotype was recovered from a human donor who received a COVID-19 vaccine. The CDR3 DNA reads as TGTGCCAGCAGCCATACAGGGGGCAACAATGAGCAGTTCTTC. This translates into CASSHTGGNNEQFF.